This TCR beta chain was recovered during a study of T-cell reconstitution after alpha-beta-depleted transplantation in children. The study's findings and limits: At around two months after transplant, the alpha-beta T cells were reportedly derived from several hundred expanded clones that came from non-depleted graft cells. It was newly produced T cells that mostly accounted for T-cell counts and diversity one year after transplant. Some patients showed high day-60 TCRbeta diversity, which derived from surviving recipient T cells and thymic progenitors.

Details on this clonotype: Its specificity is unknown.

There are 13 residues in the CDR3. V lost 8 bases, J lost 9 bases, and 19 bases lay in between. The germline V gene encodes CDR1 LNHNV and CDR2 YYDKDF (reference sequence). This sample's TCRbeta library carried unique molecular identifier barcodes. TCRdb redid the calling of the PCR reads with MiXCR, one entry per CDR3 protein. This sample yields about 870,000 distinct CDR3 sequences, of which 16% are seen a single time; under 6% belongs to the top ten. This material consisted of PBMCs, mostly from graft donor cells, taken 360 days after TCRalphabeta/CD19-depleted stem cell transplant. The TCR comes from a male patient aged 10-17 years who had a stem cell transplant for acute lymphoblastic leukemia, so the T cells may come from the graft donor. The rearrangement uses TRBV15 and TRBJ1-2, with a tentative D call TRBD1 (5 bases). The CDR3: CATYAWGEVSYTF. The CDR3 nucleotides are TGTGCCACCTATGCTTGGGGGGAAGTAAGCTACACCTTC.